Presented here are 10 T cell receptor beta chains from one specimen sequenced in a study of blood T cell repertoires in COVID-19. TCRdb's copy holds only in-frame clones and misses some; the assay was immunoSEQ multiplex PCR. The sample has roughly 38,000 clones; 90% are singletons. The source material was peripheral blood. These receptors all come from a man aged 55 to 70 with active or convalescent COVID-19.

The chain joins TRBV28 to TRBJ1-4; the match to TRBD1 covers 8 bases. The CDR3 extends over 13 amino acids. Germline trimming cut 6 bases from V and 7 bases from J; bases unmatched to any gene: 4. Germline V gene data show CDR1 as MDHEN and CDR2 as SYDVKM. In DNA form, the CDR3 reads TGTGCCAGCAGACGGACAGGGACTGAAAAACTGTTTTTT. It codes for CASRRTGTEKLFF. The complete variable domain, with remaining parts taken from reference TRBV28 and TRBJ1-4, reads DVKVTQSSRYLVKRTGEKVFLECVQDMDHENMFWYRQDPGLGLRLIYFSYDVKMKEKGDIPEGYSVSREKKERFSLILESASTNQTSMYLCASRRTGTEKLFFGSGTQLSVL.

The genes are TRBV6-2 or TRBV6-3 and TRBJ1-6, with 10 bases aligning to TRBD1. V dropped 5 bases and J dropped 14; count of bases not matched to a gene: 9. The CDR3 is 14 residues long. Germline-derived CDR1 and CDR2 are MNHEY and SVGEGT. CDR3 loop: CASSNGQGGMSLHF. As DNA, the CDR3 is TGTGCCAGCAGTAATGGACAGGGGGGTATGTCCCTCCACTTT.

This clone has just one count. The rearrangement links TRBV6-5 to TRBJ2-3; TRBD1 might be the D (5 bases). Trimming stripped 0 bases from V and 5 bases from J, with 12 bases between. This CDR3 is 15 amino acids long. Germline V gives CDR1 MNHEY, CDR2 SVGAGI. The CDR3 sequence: CASSYSRVNRDTQYF. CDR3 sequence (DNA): TGTGCCAGCAGTTACTCCAGGGTAAACCGAGATACGCAGTATTTT.

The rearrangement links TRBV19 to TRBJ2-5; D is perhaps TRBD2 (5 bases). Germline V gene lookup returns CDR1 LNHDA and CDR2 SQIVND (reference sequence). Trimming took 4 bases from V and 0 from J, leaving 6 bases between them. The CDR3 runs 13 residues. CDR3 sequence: CASSSGYQETQYF. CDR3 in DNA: TGTGCCAGTAGTAGCGGGTACCAAGAGACCCAGTACTTC.

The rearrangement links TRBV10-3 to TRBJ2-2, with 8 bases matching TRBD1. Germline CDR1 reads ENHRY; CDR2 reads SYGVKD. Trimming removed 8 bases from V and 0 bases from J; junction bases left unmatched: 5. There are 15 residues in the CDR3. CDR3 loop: CAIQGTGSNTGELFF. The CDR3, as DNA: TGTGCCATCCAAGGGACAGGTTCGAACACCGGGGAGCTGTTTTTT.

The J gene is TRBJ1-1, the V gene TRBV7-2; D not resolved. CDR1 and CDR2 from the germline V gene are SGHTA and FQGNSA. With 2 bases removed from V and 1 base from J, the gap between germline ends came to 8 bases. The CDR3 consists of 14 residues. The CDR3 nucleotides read TGTGCCAGCAGCTTACTGGGCTCGAACACTGAAGCTTTCTTT. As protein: CASSLLGSNTEAFF. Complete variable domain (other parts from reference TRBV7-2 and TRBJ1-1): GAGVSQSPSNKVTEKGKDVELRCDPISGHTALYWYRQSLGQGLEFLIYFQGNSAPDKSGLPSDRFSAERTGGSVSTLTIQRTQQEDSAVYLCASSLLGSNTEAFFGQGTRLTVV.

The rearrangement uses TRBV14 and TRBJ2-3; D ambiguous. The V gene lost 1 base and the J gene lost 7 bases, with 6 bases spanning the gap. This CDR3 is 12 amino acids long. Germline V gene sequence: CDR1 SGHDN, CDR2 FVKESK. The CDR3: CASSQVSNTQYF. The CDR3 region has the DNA TGTGCCAGCAGCCAAGTGAGCAATACGCAGTATTTT.

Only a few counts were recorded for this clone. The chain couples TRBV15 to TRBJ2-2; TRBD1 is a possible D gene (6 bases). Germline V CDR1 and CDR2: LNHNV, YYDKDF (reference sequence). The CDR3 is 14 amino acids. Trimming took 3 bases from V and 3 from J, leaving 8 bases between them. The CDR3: CATSSRQDTGELFF. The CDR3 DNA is TGTGCCACCAGCAGCCGACAGGACACCGGGGAGCTGTTTTTT.

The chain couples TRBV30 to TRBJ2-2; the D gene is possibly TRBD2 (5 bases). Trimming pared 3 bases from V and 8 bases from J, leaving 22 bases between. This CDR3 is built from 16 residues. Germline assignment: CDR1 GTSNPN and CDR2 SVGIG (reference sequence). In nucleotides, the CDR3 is TGTGCCTGGAGGGAGGAGAAGACAAGGCGAGGTGGGGAGCTGTTTTTT. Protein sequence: CAWREEKTRRGGELFF.

This CDR3 is CATRDRGINEQYF. Here the CDR3 DNA reads TGTGCCACTCGGGACAGGGGCATCAACGAGCAGTACTTC. The V call is TRBV19, the J call TRBJ2-7; 10 bases match TRBD1. The germline gives CDR1 LNHDA, CDR2 SQIVND (reference sequence). The CDR3 loop spans 13 amino acids. After removal of 10 bases from V and 5 bases from J, the junction contained 8 bases not matched to a gene. The full variable domain, rest sourced from reference TRBV19 and TRBJ2-7, is DGGITQSPKYLFRKEGQNVTLSCEQNLNHDAMYWYRQDPGQGLRLIYYSQIVNDFQKGDIAEGYSVSREKKESFPLTVTSAQKNPTAFYLCATRDRGINEQYFGPGTRLTVT.